One and the same sample provided the 12 T cell receptor beta chains below, sequenced in a study of technical replicates of blood from a handful of donors. Method: immunoSEQ multiplex PCR; TCRdb's copy keeps in-frame clones and lacks some. The sample holds about 84,000 clones; about 97% are singletons and the top ten take 0.15% to 0.2%. Sequenced: T cells isolated from PBMCs. The receptors originated from a human donor in good health.

This clone showed up just once. V is TRBV7-8 and J is TRBJ1-1; 9 bases are a match to TRBD1. CDR3 length: 15 amino acids. V was clipped by 5 bases and J by 1 base; unmatched bases: 5. Germline V lookup: CDR1 SGHVS, CDR2 FQNEAQ. CDR3 nucleotides: TGTGCCAGCAGCCCGACGACAGGGGGGAACACTGAAGCTTTCTTT. Translated, it gives CASSPTTGGNTEAFF.

This clone has a single count. The genes are TRBV29-1 and TRBJ1-1, with TRBD1 as a possible D gene (5 bases). The CDR3 length is 10 residues. Trimming removed 3 bases from V and 12 bases from J, with 11 bases in between. CDR1 is SQVTM, CDR2 ANQGSEA, per germline. In nucleotides, the CDR3 is TGCAGCGTTGAGGGGGGGATGTCTTTCTTT. As protein: CSVEGGMSFF.

The chain joins TRBV28 to TRBJ2-3; 9 bases line up with TRBD2. Germline CDR1 reads MDHEN; CDR2 reads SYDVKM. The CDR3 is 16 amino acids. V shed 3 bases, J shed 5 bases, and the junction held 9 bases outside the gene matches. The chain's CDR3 is CASSFGRGGAKDTQYF. Written as DNA, the CDR3 is TGTGCCAGCAGTTTTGGTCGCGGGGGGGCCAAAGATACGCAGTATTTT.

This sequence joins TRBV29-1 and TRBJ2-7; D is ambiguous. The CDR3 totals 10 residues. V lost 4 bases to trimming and J lost 3 bases, with 4 bases between them. From germline, CDR1 is SQVTM and CDR2 ANQGSEA. CDR3 bases: TGCAGCGTTGTATTCTACGAGCAGTACTTC. It encodes CSVVFYEQYF.

This clone was recorded only once. The chain employs TRBV6-5 and TRBJ2-5, with D maybe TRBD1 (6 bases). Germline V gives CDR1 MNHEY, CDR2 SVGAGI. V dropped 5 bases and J dropped 5 bases, with 12 bases sitting between them. CDR3 length: 13 residues. The chain's CDR3 is CASSKGGTETQYF. The CDR3 nucleotides are TGTGCCAGCAGTAAAGGGGGAACGGAGACCCAGTACTTC.

The chain combines TRBV10-3 with TRBJ2-3; weak D call: TRBD2 (6 bases). The germline V gene has CDR1 ENHRY and CDR2 SYGVKD. The CDR3 is made up of 13 amino acids. V was pared by 5 bases and J by 4 bases, with 10 bases between. The CDR3 DNA follows: TGTGCCATCAGTAGACTAGTCCCAGATACGCAGTATTTT. Amino acids: CAISRLVPDTQYF.

The chain couples TRBV9 to TRBJ2-1; perhaps TRBD1 as D (6 bases). The V gene lost 2 bases and the J gene lost 8 bases, with 20 bases spanning the gap. This CDR3 is 16 amino acids long. Germline CDR1 and CDR2: SGDLS and YYNGEE. The CDR3 spells CASSVDGGSRLDEQFF. The CDR3 nucleotides read TGTGCCAGCAGCGTCGATGGGGGCTCGCGGTTGGATGAGCAGTTCTTC. Looking up the rest from reference TRBV9 and TRBJ2-1 gives the full variable domain: DSGVTQTPKHLITATGQRVTLRCSPRSGDLSVYWYQQSLDQGLQFLIQYYNGEERAKGNILERFSAQQFPDLHSELNLSSLELGDSALYFCASSVDGGSRLDEQFFGPGTRLTVL.

The V gene is TRBV4-1, the J gene TRBJ1-1; D remains ambiguous. With 1 base removed from V and 1 base from J, the gap between germline ends came to 7 bases. CDR3 size: 14 residues. Germline CDR1 MGHRA, CDR2 YSYEKL. This CDR3 reads CASSQVRGNTEAFF. The CDR3 DNA follows: TGCGCCAGCAGCCAAGTACGGGGGAACACTGAAGCTTTCTTT.

The rearrangement links TRBV11-3 to TRBJ2-3; D perhaps matches TRBD2 (7 bases). The ends were cut back, 1 base at V and 4 bases at J, with 12 bases in the middle. Looked up from germline, CDR1 is SGHNT and CDR2 is YENEEA. The length of the CDR3 is 15 residues. This CDR3 is CASSLAGGVADTQYF. Here the CDR3 DNA reads TGTGCCAGCAGCTTAGCGGGGGGCGTCGCAGATACGCAGTATTTT. Full variable domain (outside the CDR3, taken from reference TRBV11-3 and TRBJ2-3): EAGVVQSPRYKIIEKKQPVAFWCNPISGHNTLYWYLQNLGQGPELLIRYENEEAVDDSQLPKDRFSAERLKGVDSTLKIQPAELGDSAVYLCASSLAGGVADTQYFGPGTRLTVL.

The genes are TRBV27 and TRBJ1-2; TRBD1 might be the D (6 bases). V was trimmed by 6 bases and J by 1 base, leaving 9 bases between them. CDR1 MNHEY and CDR2 SMNVEV come from the germline V gene (reference sequence). CDR3 length: 13 amino acids. CDR3 DNA sequence: TGTGCCAGCAGGAAGGACAGTAACTATGGCTACACCTTC. Its translation: CASRKDSNYGYTF.

In DNA form, the CDR3 reads TGTGCCAGCAGCTGGGGACTAGCGGGGGGAGGTGAGCAGTTCTTC. As protein: CASSWGLAGGGEQFF. The genes are TRBV6-5 and TRBJ2-1; TRBD2 agrees at 15 bases. Germline loops: CDR1 MNHEY, CDR2 SVGAGI. The J segment lost 9 bases and the V segment lost 6 bases, leaving 6 bases of the junction unmatched. This CDR3 has 15 residues.

The chain joins TRBV19 to TRBJ1-2, with TRBD1 as a possible D gene (6 bases). The CDR3 has 15 residues. The V and J ends lost 4 bases and 5 bases respectively, with 17 bases between them. Germline CDR1 and CDR2: LNHDA and SQIVND (reference sequence). The CDR3 here is CASSTLLGTHYGYTF. CDR3 nucleotide sequence: TGTGCCAGTAGTACCCTTCTCGGGACACATTATGGCTACACCTTC.